This TCR beta chain was captured by sequencing in a study of T cell responses to AZD1222 COVID-19 vaccine. General study results and limits: Spike-wide vaccine-associated CD4 TCRs dominated at 160-218 and 743-854. It was only 6 or 7 AZD1222 recipients who were seropositive at baseline.

There are 16 residues in the CDR3. The V gene end was trimmed by 0 bases and the J gene end by 2 bases; junction bases not matched to a gene: 3. Germline lookup yields CDR1 LGHNA and CDR2 YNFKEQ. Turning to this clone: What it binds is unknown.

TCRdb keeps only in-frame clones here, not all; method: immunoSEQ multiplex PCR. The data show about 120,000 clones, with approximately 90% seen just once and less than 4.5% held by the top ten. Specimen: peripheral blood, collected on day 0 of AZD1222 vaccination. The rearrangement uses TRBV4-2 and TRBJ2-5, with TRBD2 identical over 10 bases. The clonotype originates from an adult in good health. The CDR3 here is CASSQDGTSAQETQYF. The CDR3 DNA follows: TGTGCCAGCAGCCAAGATGGGACTAGCGCGCAAGAGACCCAGTACTTC.